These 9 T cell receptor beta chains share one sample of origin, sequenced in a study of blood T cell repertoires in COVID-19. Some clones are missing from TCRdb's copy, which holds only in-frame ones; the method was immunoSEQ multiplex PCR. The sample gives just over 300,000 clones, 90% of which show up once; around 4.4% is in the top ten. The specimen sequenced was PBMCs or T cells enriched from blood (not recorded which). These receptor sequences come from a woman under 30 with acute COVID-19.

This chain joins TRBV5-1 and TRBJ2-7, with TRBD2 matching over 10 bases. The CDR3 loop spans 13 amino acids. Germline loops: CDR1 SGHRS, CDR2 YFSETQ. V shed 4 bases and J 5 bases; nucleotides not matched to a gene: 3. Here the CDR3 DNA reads TGCGCCAGCAGCCTCGGGACTAGCGACGAGCAGTACTTC. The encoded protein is CASSLGTSDEQYF.

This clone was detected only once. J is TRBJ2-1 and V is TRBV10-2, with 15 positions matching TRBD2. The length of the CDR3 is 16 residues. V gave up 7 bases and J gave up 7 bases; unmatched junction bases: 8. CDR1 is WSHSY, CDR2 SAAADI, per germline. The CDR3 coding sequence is TGCGCCAGCATACCGGGACTAGCGGGAGGCTGGAATGAGCAGTTCTTC. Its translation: CASIPGLAGGWNEQFF.

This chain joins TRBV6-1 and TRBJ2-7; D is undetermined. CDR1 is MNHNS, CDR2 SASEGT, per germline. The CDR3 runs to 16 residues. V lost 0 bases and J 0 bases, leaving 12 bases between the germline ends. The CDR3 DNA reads TGTGCCAGCAGTGAAGCCCCCGGAGATCCCTCCTACGAGCAGTACTTC. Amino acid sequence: CASSEAPGDPSYEQYF.

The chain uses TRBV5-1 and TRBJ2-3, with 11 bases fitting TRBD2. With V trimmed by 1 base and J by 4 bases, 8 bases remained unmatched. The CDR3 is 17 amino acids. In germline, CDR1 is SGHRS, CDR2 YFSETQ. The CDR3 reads CASSLRTSGSGPDTQYF. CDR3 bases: TGCGCCAGCAGCTTGAGAACTAGCGGGAGCGGTCCAGATACGCAGTATTTT.

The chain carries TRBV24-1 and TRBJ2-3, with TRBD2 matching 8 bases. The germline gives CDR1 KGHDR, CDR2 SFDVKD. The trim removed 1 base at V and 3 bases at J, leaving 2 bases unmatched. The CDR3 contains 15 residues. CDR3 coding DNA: TGTGCCACCAGTGATTTAAGCGGGAGTACAGATACGCAGTATTTT. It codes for CATSDLSGSTDTQYF.

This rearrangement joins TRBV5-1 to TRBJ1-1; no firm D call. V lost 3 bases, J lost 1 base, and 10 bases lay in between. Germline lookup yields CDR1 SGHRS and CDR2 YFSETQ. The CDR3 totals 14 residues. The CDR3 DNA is TGCGCCAGCAGCTATGGACTGACGAACACTGAAGCTTTCTTT. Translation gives CASSYGLTNTEAFF.

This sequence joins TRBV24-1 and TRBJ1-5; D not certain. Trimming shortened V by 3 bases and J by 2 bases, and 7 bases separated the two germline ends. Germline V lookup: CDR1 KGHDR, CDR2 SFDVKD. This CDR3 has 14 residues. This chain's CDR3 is CATSDGPGNQPQHF. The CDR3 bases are TGTGCCACCAGTGATGGGCCAGGCAATCAGCCCCAGCATTTT.

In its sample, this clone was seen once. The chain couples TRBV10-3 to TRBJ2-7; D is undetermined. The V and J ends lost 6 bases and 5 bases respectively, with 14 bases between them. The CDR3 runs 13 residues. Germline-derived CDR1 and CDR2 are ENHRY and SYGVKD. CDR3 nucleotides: TGTGCCATCAGGGAGACTGAGATCAACGAGCAGTACTTC. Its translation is CAIRETEINEQYF.

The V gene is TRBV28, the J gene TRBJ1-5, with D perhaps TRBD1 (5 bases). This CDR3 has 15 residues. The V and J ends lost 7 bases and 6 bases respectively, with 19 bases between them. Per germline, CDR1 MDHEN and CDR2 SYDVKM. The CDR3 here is CASIRGGGLGQPQHF. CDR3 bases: TGTGCCAGCATAAGGGGAGGAGGATTGGGTCAGCCCCAGCATTTT.